This is a list of T cell receptor beta chains from one sample in a study of Graves' ophthalmopathy and Graves' hyperthyroidism. MiXCR, run by TCRdb on the multiplex PCR reads, gives a single entry per CDR3 protein. This sample has 150,000 to 200,000 distinct CDR3 sequences, with over 35% found just once. The sequenced sample consisted of peripheral blood. The source is a woman aged 35 to 49 with Graves' ophthalmopathy. CDR3s leave out the opening cysteine and the closing phenylalanine or tryptophan.

CDR3 protein: ASSIPGTVDGYT
V gene: TRBV12-3/TRBV12-4
J gene: TRBJ1-2

CDR3 protein: AHQRGGLYDEQY
V gene: TRBV30
J gene: TRBJ2-7

CDR3 protein: ASSSRPVNSPLH
V gene: TRBV28
J gene: TRBJ1-6

CDR3 protein: ASSLMVGNTEAF
V gene: TRBV7-8
J gene: TRBJ1-1

CDR3 protein: ASSPTTDYEQY
V gene: TRBV7-2
J gene: TRBJ2-7

CDR3 protein: SARNRESTNSPLH
V gene: TRBV20-1
J gene: TRBJ1-6

CDR3 protein: ATSSPYQGEGNWNTEAF
V gene: TRBV15
J gene: TRBJ1-1

CDR3 protein: ASSFWGANSYGYT
V gene: TRBV12-3/TRBV12-4
J gene: TRBJ1-2

CDR3 protein: ASSLNGVGPQPQH
V gene: TRBV7-2
J gene: TRBJ1-5

CDR3 protein: ASSHRDLREQY
V gene: TRBV12-3/TRBV12-4
J gene: TRBJ2-7

CDR3 protein: ALSAGVVGEQY
V gene: TRBV10-3
J gene: TRBJ2-7

CDR3 protein: ASSLLLGQPQH
V gene: TRBV28
J gene: TRBJ1-5

CDR3 protein: ASSYSGRAYEQY
V gene: TRBV6-5
J gene: TRBJ2-7

CDR3 protein: ASSEGNSGANVLT
V gene: TRBV6-1
J gene: TRBJ2-6

CDR3 protein: ASTNGVGYTEAF
V gene: TRBV11-2
J gene: TRBJ1-1